This T cell receptor (beta chain) appears in the sequencing data of a study of T cells after yellow fever vaccination. This clonotype was recorded at least ten times. The CDR3 sequence is 13 residues long. Germline V gene lookup returns CDR1 SGHTA and CDR2 FQGNSA. J gave up 9 bases and V 5 bases, and 7 bases lay outside the gene matches. TCRdb re-called the 5' RACE reads with MiXCR, one entry per CDR3 protein. The table includes about 260,000 distinct CDR3 sequences, about 5% detected once. This TCR came from a young man who received the YFV17D yellow fever vaccine. Material: CD4+ T cells sorted from PBMCs, obtained on the day of the yellow fever booster vaccination. V gene TRBV7-2 combines with J gene TRBJ2-1, with 7 bases identical to TRBD1. CDR3 DNA sequence: TGTGCCAGCAGCCGAGGACAGGTTGGTGAGCAGTTCTTC. Translation: CASSRGQVGEQFF.